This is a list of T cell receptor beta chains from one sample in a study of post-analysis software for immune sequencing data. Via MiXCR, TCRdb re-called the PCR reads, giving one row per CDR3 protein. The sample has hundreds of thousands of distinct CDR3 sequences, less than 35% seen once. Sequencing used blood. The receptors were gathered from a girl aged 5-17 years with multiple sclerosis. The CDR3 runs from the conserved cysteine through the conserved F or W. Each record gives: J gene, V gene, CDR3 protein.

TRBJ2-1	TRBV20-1	CSQGSQSRNEQFF
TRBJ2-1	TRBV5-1	CASSLAGVGAYNEQFF
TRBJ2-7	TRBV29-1	CSVEGLAGIYEQYF
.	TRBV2	CASEPAGTGGETQYF
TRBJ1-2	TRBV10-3	CAISESEGYDGYTF
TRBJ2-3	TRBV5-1	CASSVGSRGGTDTQYF
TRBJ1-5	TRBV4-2	CASSLRDRGNQPQHF
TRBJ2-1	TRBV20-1	CSASYPGLLSNEQFF
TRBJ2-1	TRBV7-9	CASSGPGEGGNYNEQFF
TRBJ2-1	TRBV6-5	CASSSYDFTEEFF
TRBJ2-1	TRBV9	CASSAGTSGRRDNEQFF
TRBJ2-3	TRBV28	CASSPLRTGGSTDTQYF
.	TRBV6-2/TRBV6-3	CASSYSASGRRSYNEQYF
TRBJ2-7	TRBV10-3	CAISESRASGTGEQYF
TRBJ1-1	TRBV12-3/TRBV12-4	CASSLSRQRNTEAFF
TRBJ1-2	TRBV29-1	CSVESAIWGTGDPNYGYTF
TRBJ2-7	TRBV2	CASMRDFPTYEQYF
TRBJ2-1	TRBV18	CASSPFLGQGLNEQFF
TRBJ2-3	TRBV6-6	CASSNPGIGTDTQYF
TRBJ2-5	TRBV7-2	CASSSRDRVQETQYF
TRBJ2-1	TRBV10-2	CASSEKGATYNEQFF
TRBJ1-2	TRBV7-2	CASSFDRRNGYTF
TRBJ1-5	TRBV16	CASSQWGPQHF
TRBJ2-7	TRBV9	CASSAGFEEEQYF
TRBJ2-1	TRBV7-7	CASSLIEGNEQFF
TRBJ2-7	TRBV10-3	CAISAPGPLYEQYF
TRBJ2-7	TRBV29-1	CSVRQGIVSYEQYF
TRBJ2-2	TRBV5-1	CASSQPNGGELFF
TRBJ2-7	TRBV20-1	CSARDRGLSYEQYF
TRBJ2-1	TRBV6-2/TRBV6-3	CATVYRVSSYNEQFF
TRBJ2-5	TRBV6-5	CASSWDWGSAQYF
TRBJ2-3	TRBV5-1	CASSGTGAPPGEDTQYF
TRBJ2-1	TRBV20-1	CSAPNSGSSYNEQFF
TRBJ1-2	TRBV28	CASSFGGGSVGYTF
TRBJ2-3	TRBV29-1	CSVKGRDNTDTQYF
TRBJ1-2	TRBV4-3	CASSQDWMSYGYTF
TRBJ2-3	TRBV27	CASSFQGFGTDTQYF
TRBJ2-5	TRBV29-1	CSVEDQEKGQGAFGETQYF
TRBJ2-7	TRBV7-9	CANSVAYEQYF
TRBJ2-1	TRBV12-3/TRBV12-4	CASSSSGRALYNEQFF
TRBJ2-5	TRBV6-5	CASSPWDRGLRETQYF